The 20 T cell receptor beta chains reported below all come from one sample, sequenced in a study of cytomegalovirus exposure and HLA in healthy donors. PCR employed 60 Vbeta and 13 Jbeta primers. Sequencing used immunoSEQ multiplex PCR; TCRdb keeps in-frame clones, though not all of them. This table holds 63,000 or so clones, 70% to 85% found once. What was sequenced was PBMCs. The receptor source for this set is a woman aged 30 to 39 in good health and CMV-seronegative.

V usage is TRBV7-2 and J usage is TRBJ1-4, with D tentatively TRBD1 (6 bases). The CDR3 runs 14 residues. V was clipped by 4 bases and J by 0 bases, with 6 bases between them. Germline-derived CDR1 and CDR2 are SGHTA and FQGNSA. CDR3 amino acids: CASSYRATNEKLFF. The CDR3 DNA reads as TGTGCCAGCAGCTACAGGGCAACTAATGAAAAACTGTTTTTT.

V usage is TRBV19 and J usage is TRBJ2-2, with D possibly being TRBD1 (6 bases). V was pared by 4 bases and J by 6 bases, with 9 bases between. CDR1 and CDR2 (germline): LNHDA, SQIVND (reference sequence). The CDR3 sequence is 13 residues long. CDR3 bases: TGTGCCAGTAGTACCTCAGGGGCCGGGGAGCTGTTTTTT. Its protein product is CASSTSGAGELFF.

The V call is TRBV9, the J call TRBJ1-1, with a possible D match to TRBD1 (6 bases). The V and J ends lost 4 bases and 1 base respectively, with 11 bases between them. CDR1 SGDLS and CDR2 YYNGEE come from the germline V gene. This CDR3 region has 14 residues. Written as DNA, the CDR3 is TGTGCCAGCAGCTCCCGGGACAAGAACACTGAAGCTTTCTTT. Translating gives CASSSRDKNTEAFF.

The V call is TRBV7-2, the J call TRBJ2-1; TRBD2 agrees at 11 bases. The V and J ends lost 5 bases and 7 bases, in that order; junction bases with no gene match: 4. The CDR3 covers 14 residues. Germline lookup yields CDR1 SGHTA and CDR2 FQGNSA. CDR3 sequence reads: CASSLGLAVNEQFF. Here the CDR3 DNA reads TGTGCCAGCAGCCTGGGACTAGCGGTTAATGAGCAGTTCTTC.

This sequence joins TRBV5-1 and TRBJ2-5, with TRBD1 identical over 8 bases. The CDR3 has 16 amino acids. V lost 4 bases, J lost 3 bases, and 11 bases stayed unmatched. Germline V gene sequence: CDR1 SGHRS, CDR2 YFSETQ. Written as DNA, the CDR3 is TGCGCCAGCAGCCCACCCCTGGGACAGGTGGAAGAGACCCAGTACTTC. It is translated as CASSPPLGQVEETQYF.

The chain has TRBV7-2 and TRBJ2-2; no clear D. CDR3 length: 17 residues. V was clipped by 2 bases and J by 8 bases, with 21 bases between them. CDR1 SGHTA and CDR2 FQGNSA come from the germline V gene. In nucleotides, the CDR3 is TGTGCCAGCAGCTTAAATGTAGCCTTAAATGCCGAGGGGGAGCTGTTTTTT. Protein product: CASSLNVALNAEGELFF. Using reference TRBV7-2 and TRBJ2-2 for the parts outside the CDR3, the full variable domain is GAGVSQSPSNKVTEKGKDVELRCDPISGHTALYWYRQSLGQGLEFLIYFQGNSAPDKSGLPSDRFSAERTGGSVSTLTIQRTQQEDSAVYLCASSLNVALNAEGELFFGEGSRLTVL.

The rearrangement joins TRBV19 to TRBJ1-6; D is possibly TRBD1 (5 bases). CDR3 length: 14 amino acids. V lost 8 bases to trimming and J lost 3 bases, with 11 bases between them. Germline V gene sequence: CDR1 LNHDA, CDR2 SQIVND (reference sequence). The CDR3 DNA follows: TGTGCCAGTCGGGAGACAGTCTATAATTCACCCCTCCACTTT. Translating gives CASRETVYNSPLHF.

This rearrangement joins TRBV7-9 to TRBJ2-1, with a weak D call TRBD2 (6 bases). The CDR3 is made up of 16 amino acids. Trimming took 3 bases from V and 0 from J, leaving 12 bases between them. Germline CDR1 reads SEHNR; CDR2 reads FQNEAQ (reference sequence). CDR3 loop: CASSFHNSGSYNEQFF. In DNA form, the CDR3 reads TGTGCCAGCAGCTTTCACAATAGCGGCTCCTACAATGAGCAGTTCTTC.

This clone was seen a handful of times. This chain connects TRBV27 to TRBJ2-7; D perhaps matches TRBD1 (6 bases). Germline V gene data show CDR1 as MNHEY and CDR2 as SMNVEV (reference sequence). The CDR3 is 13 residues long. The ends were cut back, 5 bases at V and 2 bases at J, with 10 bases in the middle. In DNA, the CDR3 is TGTGCCAGCAGTCAGGGGAGCACCTACGAGCAGTACTTC. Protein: CASSQGSTYEQYF.

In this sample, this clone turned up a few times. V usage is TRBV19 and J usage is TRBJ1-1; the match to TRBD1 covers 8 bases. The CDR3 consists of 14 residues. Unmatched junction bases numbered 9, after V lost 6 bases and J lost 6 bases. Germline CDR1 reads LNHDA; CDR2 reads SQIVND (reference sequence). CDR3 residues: CASSRTLDRAEAFF. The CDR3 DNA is TGTGCCAGTAGCCGAACCCTGGACAGGGCTGAAGCTTTCTTT.

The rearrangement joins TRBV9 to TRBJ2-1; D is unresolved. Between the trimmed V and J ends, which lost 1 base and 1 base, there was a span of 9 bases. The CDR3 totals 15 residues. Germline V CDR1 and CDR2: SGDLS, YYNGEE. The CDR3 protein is CASSVKTSSYNEQFF. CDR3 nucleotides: TGTGCCAGCAGCGTAAAAACGAGTTCCTACAATGAGCAGTTCTTC.

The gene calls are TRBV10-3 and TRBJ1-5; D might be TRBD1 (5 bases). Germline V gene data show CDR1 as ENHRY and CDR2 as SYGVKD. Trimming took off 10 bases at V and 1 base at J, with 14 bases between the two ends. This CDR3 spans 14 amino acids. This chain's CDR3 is CATTRGASNQPQHF. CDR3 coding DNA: TGTGCCACTACCCGCGGGGCGAGCAATCAGCCCCAGCATTTT.

The CDR3 DNA sequence: TGTGCCAGCAGCTTACTAGGTCCCGGTGGGGAAAAACTGTTTTTT. Translating it yields CASSLLGPGGEKLFF. The chain recombines TRBV5-6 with TRBJ1-4; D unclear. CDR3 size: 15 residues. Germline-derived CDR1 and CDR2 are SGHDT and YYEEEE. V lost 2 bases and J 8 bases, leaving 16 bases between the germline ends.

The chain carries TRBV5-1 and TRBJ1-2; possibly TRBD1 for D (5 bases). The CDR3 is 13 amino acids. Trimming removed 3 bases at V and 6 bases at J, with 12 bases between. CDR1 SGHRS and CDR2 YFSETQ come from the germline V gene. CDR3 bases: TGCGCCAGCAGCTCGCTGGGGGGGAATGGCTACACCTTC. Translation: CASSSLGGNGYTF.

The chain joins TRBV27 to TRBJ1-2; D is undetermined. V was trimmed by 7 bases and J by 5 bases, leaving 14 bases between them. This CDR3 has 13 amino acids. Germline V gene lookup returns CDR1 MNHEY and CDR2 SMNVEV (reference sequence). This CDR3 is CASTRGFWYGYTF. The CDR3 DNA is TGTGCCAGCACGCGGGGATTTTGGTATGGCTACACCTTC.

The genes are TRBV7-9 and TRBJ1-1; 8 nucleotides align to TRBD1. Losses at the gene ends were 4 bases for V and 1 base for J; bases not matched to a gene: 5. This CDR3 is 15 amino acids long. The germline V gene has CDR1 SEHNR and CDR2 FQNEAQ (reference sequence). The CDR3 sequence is CASSYRDRQNTEAFF. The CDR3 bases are TGTGCCAGCAGCTATCGGGACAGGCAGAACACTGAAGCTTTCTTT.

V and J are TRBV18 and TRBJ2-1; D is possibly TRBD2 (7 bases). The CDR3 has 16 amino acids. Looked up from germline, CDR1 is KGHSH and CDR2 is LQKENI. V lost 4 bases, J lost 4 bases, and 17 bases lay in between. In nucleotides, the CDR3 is TGTGCCAGCTCACTAAGTGGCGGGGGCCTTTACAATGAGCAGTTCTTC. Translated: CASSLSGGGLYNEQFF.

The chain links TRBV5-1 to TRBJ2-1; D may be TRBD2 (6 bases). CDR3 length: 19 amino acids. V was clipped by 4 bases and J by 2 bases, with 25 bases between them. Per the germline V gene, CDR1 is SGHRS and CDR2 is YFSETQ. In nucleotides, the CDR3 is TGCGCCAGCAGCGATAAAGGAGGGACCGTCCGAGCTACCTACAATGAGCAGTTCTTC. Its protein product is CASSDKGGTVRATYNEQFF.

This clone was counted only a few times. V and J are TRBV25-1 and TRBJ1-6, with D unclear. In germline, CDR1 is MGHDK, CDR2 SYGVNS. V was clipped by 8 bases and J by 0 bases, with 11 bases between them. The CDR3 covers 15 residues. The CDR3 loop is CASFEVSSYNSPLHF. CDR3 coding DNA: TGTGCCAGCTTCGAAGTCAGCTCCTATAATTCACCCCTCCACTTT.

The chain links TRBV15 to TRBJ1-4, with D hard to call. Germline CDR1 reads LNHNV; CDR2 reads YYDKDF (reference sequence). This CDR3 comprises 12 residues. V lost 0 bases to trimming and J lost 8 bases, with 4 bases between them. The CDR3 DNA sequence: TGTGCCACCAGCAGAGACCAAGAAAAACTGTTTTTT. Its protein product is CATSRDQEKLFF.